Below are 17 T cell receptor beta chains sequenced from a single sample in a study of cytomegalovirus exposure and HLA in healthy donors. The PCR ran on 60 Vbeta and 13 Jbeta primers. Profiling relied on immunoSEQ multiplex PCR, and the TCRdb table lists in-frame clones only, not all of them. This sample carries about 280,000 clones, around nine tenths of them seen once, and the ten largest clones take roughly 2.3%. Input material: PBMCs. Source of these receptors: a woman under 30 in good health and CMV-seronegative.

The CDR3 is CASGGQGAYEQYF. DNA for the CDR3: TGTGCCTCAGGAGGACAGGGGGCTTACGAGCAGTACTTC. The chain carries TRBV30 and TRBJ2-7; 11 bases are a match to TRBD1. The V gene's germline CDR1 is GTSNPN and CDR2 SVGIG (reference sequence). The CDR3 is 13 residues long. The trim removed 7 bases at V and 4 bases at J, leaving 6 bases unmatched.

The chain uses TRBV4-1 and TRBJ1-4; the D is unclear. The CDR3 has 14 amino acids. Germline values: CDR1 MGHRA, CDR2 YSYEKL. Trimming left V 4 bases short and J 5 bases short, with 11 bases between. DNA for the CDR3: TGCGCCAGCAGCCCAGTCGCTTTGAATGAAAAACTGTTTTTT. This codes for CASSPVALNEKLFF.

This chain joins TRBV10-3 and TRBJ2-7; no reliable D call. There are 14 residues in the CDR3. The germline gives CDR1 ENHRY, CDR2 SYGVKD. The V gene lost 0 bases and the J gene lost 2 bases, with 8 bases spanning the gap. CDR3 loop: CAISESSQTYEQYF. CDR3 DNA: TGTGCCATCAGTGAGTCGTCACAGACCTACGAGCAGTACTTC.

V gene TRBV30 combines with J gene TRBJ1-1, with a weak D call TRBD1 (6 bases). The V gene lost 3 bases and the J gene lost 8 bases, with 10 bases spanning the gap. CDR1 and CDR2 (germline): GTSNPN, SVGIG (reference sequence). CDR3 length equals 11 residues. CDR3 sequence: CAWRWTEEAFF. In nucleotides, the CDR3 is TGTGCCTGGAGGTGGACAGAAGAAGCTTTCTTT.

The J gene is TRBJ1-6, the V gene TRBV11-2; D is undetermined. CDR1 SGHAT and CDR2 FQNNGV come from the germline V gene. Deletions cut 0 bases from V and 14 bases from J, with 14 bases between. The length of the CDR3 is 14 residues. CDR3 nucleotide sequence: TGTGCCAGCAGCTTAGAACAACCCGTGAGGGCCCTCCACTTT. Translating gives CASSLEQPVRALHF. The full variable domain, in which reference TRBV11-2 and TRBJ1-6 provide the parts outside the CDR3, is EAGVAQSPRYKIIEKRQSVAFWCNPISGHATLYWYQQILGQGPKLLIQFQNNGVVDDSQLPKDRFSAERLKGVDSTLKIQPAKLEDSAVYLCASSLEQPVRALHFGNGTRLTVT.

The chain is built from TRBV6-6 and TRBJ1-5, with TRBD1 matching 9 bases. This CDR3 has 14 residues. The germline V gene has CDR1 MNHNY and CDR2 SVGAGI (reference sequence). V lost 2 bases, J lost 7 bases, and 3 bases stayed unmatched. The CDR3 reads CASSYTQGAQPQHF. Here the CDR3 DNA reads TGTGCCAGCAGTTACACACAGGGGGCCCAGCCCCAGCATTTT.

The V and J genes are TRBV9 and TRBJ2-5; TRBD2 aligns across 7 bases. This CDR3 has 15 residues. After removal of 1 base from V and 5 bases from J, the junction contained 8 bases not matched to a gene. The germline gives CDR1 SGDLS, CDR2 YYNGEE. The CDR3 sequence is CASSVYAGRDETQYF. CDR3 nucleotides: TGTGCCAGCAGCGTATACGCAGGGAGGGACGAGACCCAGTACTTC.

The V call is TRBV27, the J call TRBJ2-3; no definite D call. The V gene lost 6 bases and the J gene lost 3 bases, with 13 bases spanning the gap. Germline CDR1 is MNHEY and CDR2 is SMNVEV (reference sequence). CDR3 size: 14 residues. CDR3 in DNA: TGTGCCAGCAGCTTCGAGAGGCATACAGATACGCAGTATTTT. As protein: CASSFERHTDTQYF.

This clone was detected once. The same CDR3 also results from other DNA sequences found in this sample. The CDR3 spells CASSFSGGTDTQYF. Written as DNA, the CDR3 is TGTGCCAGCAGTTTTAGCGGGGGCACAGATACGCAGTATTTT. The chain employs TRBV6-5 and TRBJ2-3; 8 positions agree with TRBD2. Germline CDR1 MNHEY, CDR2 SVGAGI. The CDR3 sequence is 14 residues long. V shed 4 bases and J 1 base; nucleotides not matched to a gene: 1.

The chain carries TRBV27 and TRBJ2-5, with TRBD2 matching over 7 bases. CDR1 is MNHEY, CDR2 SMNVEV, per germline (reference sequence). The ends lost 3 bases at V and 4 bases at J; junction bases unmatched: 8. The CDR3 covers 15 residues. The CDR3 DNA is TGTGCCAGCAGTTTGGGAGGGAGGGGAGGAGAGACCCAGTACTTC. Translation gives CASSLGGRGGETQYF.

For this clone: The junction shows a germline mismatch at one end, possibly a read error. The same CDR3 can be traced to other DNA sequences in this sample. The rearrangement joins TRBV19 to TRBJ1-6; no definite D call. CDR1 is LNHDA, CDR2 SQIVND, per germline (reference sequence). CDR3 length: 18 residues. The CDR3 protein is CASSRGGLLWNNNSPLHF. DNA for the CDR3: TGTGCCAGTAGTCGCGGAGGGTTACTTTGGAACAATAATTCCCCCCTCCACTTT.

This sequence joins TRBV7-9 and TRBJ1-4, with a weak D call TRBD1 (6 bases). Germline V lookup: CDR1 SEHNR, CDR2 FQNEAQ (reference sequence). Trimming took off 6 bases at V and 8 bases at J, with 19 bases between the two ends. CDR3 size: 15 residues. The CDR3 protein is CASSTTGTTWEKLFF. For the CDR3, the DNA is TGTGCCAGCAGTACCACAGGGACGACTTGGGAAAAACTGTTTTTT.

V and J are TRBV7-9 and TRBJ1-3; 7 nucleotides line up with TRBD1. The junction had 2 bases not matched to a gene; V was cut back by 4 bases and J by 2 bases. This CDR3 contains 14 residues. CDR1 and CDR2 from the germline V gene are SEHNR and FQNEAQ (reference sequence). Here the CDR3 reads CASSSGTAGNTIYF. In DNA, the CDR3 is TGTGCCAGCAGCTCCGGGACAGCTGGAAACACCATATATTTT.

This chain's CDR3 is CASSTSTSEKTQYF. The CDR3 DNA reads as TGTGCCAGTAGTACCTCCACTTCCGAGAAGACCCAGTACTTC. This sequence joins TRBV19 and TRBJ2-5; D unresolved. The length of the CDR3 is 14 residues. Between the trimmed V and J ends, which lost 4 bases and 6 bases, there was a span of 15 bases. CDR1 and CDR2 from the germline V gene are LNHDA and SQIVND (reference sequence).

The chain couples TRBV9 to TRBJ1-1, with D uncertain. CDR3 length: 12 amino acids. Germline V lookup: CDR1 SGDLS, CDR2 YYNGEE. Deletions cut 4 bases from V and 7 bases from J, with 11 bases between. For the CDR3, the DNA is TGTGCCAGCAGCTCGAGGATTGATGAAGCTTTCTTT. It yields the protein CASSSRIDEAFF. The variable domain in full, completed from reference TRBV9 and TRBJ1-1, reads DSGVTQTPKHLITATGQRVTLRCSPRSGDLSVYWYQQSLDQGLQFLIQYYNGEERAKGNILERFSAQQFPDLHSELNLSSLELGDSALYFCASSSRIDEAFFGQGTRLTVV.

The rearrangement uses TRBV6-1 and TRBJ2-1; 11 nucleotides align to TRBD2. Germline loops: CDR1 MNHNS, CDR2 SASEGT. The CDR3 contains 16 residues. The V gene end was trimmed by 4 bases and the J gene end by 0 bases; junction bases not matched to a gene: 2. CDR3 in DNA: TGTGCCAGCAGTGGTAGCGGGGGGGGCTCCTACAATGAGCAGTTCTTC. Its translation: CASSGSGGGSYNEQFF.

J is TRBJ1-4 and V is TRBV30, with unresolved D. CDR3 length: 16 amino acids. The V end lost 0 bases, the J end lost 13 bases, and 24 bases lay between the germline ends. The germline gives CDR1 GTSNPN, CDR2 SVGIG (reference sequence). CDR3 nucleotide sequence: TGTGCCTGGAGTGTAGAAGCGCCAGTCATAGTGAAAAGACTGTTTTTT. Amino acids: CAWSVEAPVIVKRLFF.